Listed below are T cell receptor beta chains from one sample, sequenced in a study of prognosis after radiotherapy for stage I lung cancer. MiXCR, applied by TCRdb to the multiplex PCR reads, yields one record per CDR3 protein. The data contain about 34,000 distinct CDR3 sequences, around 30% of them singletons. The material was PBMCs, obtained before or after stereotactic body radiation therapy (not recorded which). These receptors originate from a donor aged 50 or older with non-small cell lung cancer. The CDR3 runs from the conserved cysteine through the conserved F or W. D genes are given only for firm matches. Not all rows give a size; the values are once, few, many and, for expanded clones, a class.

V	D	size	J	DNA	CDR3
TRBV2	NA	many	TRBJ2-1	TGTGCCAGCAGTTTGGCAGGGGCCCCTAATGAGCAGTTCTTC	CASSLAGAPNEQFF
TRBV6-1	TRBD1	NA	TRBJ1-1	TGTGCCAGCAGCGACGGGACAGCGATAACTGAAGCTTTCTTT	CASSDGTAITEAFF
TRBV20-1	TRBD2	many	TRBJ2-7	TGCAGTGCTAGGGGACTAGCGGTAAGCTACGAGCAGTACTTC	CSARGLAVSYEQYF
TRBV7-2	TRBD2	NA	TRBJ2-1	TGTGCCAGCAGCGGGCTTAGCGGGTCCGGGAAGCAGTTCTTC	CASSGLSGSGKQFF
TRBV11-2	NA	many	TRBJ2-7	TGTGCCAGCAGCTTTGCCGTCGGGGGACTTACCGAGCAGTACTTC	CASSFAVGGLTEQYF
TRBV5-1	NA	many	TRBJ1-2	TGCGCCAGCAGCTTGGAGGGTACAATATATGGCTACACCTTC	CASSLEGTIYGYTF
TRBV27	NA	many	TRBJ2-1	TGTGCCAGCACTCATTACAATGAGCAGTTCTTC	CASTHYNEQFF
TRBV19	NA	many	TRBJ1-6	TGTGCCAGTTCGGACAGCCCCAGCTCCTATAATTCACCCCTCCACTTT	CASSDSPSSYNSPLHF
TRBV3-1	NA	NA	TRBJ2-2	TGTGCCAGCAGCCCTACTAGCTGGGGCGGGGAGCTGTTTTTT	CASSPTSWGGELFF
TRBV20-1	NA	many	TRBJ2-2	TGCAGTGCAAGGGACCCTAACACCGGGGAGCTGTTTTTT	CSARDPNTGELFF
TRBV28	NA	many	TRBJ2-5	TGTGCCAGCAGTTTACTTGGAGAGACCCAGTACTTC	CASSLLGETQYF
TRBV2	NA	many	TRBJ2-1	TGTGCCAGCACCCCGCGCTGGGAGGATGAGCAGTTCTTC	CASTPRWEDEQFF
TRBV29-1	NA	NA	TRBJ1-1	TGCAGCGTTGGTAACACCTTCATGAACACTGAAGCTTTCTTT	CSVGNTFMNTEAFF
TRBV28	NA	many	TRBJ1-2	TGTGCTAACGGTGGGGGGGCATGGGGCTACACCTTC	CANGGGAWGYTF
TRBV7-2	NA	many	TRBJ2-3	TGTGCCAGCAGTCGGGGGCCGAGGGGTGATACGCAGTATTTT	CASSRGPRGDTQYF
TRBV29-1	NA	NA	TRBJ2-7	TGCAGCGTTGGCCCCGAACAGGGCACCACCTACGAGCAGTACTTC	CSVGPEQGTTYEQYF
TRBV5-1	NA	many	TRBJ2-2	TGCGCCAGCAGCTCTATGATCACCGGGGAGCTGTTTTTT	CASSSMITGELFF
TRBV5-1	NA	many	TRBJ1-2	TGCGCCAGCAGCTTGGATACAGGGAACTATGGCTACACCTTC	CASSLDTGNYGYTF
TRBV20-1	NA	many	TRBJ2-6	TGCAGTGCCCTTGACGGGGGCTCTGGGGCCAACGTCCTGACTTTC	CSALDGGSGANVLTF
TRBV29-1	NA	many	TRBJ1-1	TGCAGCGTCGGAGTGGGCACTGAAGCTTTCTTT	CSVGVGTEAFF
TRBV20-1	NA	many	TRBJ1-5	TGCAGTGCTAGCGGGCCCGCGACACCCAAGGGGCCCCAGCATTTT	CSASGPATPKGPQHF
TRBV7-8	TRBD1	NA	TRBJ2-7	TGTGTCAGCAGCTTACCACGGGACAGGGTCTCCTACGAGCAGTACTTC	CVSSLPRDRVSYEQYF
TRBV12-3/TRBV12-4	NA	NA	TRBJ2-2	TGTGCCAGCAGTTTACAGGCAGGGAGTAACACCTGGGAGCTGTTTTTT	CASSLQAGSNTWELFF
TRBV5-4	TRBD1	NA	TRBJ1-2	TGTGCCAGCAGCGTCGATCCGGGACAGGGACTCGGCTACACCTTC	CASSVDPGQGLGYTF